One sample yielded the 2 T cell receptor beta chains listed below, sequenced in a study of T-cell memory formation after mild COVID-19. TCRdb analysed the 5' RACE reads with MiXCR anew, one entry per CDR3 protein. The sample yields about 560,000 distinct CDR3 sequences, roughly 22% seen once. Specimen: PBMCs or a T cell subset sorted from them (not recorded which). Source of these receptors: an adult woman who had mild COVID-19 (a few samples of this study predate the infection). Cell type and time point are not known.

V gene TRBV9 combines with J gene TRBJ2-2, with 12 bases identical to TRBD2. Germline lookup yields CDR1 SGDLS and CDR2 YYNGEE. The junction had 9 bases not matched to a gene; V was cut back by 2 bases and J by 4 bases. This CDR3 has 18 amino acids. This CDR3 reads CASSVIPTSGRRTGELFF. The CDR3 DNA is TGTGCCAGCAGCGTGATCCCGACTAGCGGGAGACGCACCGGGGAGCTGTTTTTT.

This rearrangement joins TRBV14 to TRBJ2-7, with D tentatively TRBD1 or TRBD2 (5 bases each). V lost 0 bases and J 0 bases, leaving 15 bases between the germline ends. This CDR3 comprises 17 residues. Germline CDR1 is SGHDN and CDR2 is FVKESK. CDR3 residues: CASSQDDRDAYSYEQYF. The CDR3 DNA is TGTGCCAGCAGCCAAGATGACCGGGACGCCTACTCCTACGAGCAGTACTTC.